This is a list of T cell receptor beta chains from one sample in a study of a mutant IDH1 vaccine in newly diagnosed glioma. No antigen has been assigned to these receptors. Clones were sequenced by immunoSEQ multiplex PCR, and TCRdb holds only the in-frame ones, with some missing. The sample gives under 50,000 clones, around 90% of which show up once; around 6% is in the top ten. Sequenced here: PBMCs, sampled from a glioma patient whose treatment included an IDH1 peptide vaccine. These receptors were taken from a woman aged 40 to 50 with glioma. The CDR3 runs from the conserved cysteine through the conserved F or W. D genes are given only for firm matches. A clone size is listed for some rows: how often the clone was seen (once, few, many), or a class if it is expanded.

few	TRBD2	TRBV5-1	TRBJ2-1	TGCGCCAGCAGCTTGGTTGGGGGGGGATCCTACAATGAGCAGTTCTTC	CASSLVGGGSYNEQFF
NA	NA	TRBV6-5	TRBJ2-2	TGTGCCAGCAGTTACTCCTCTAGCGCGAACACCGGGGAGCTGTTTTTT	CASSYSSSANTGELFF
NA	TRBD2	TRBV2	TRBJ2-5	TGTGCCAGCAGTACCGGGACTAGCGGGAACCAAGAGACCCAGTACTTC	CASSTGTSGNQETQYF
NA	NA	TRBV6-6	TRBJ1-3	TGTGCCAGCAGTTACCTGGCAGGGACTGGAAACACCATATATTTT	CASSYLAGTGNTIYF
once	NA	TRBV7-2	TRBJ1-5	TGTGCCAGCAGTTCTTTGAGTCAGCCCCAGCATTTT	CASSSLSQPQHF
NA	NA	TRBV6-5	TRBJ2-5	TGTGCCAGCAGCTCACAGGAGACCCAGTACTTC	CASSSQETQYF
once	NA	TRBV6-5	TRBJ1-2	TGTGCCAGCAGCTATGGGTTCGAGGGCTATGGCTACACCTTC	CASSYGFEGYGYTF
NA	NA	TRBV5-1	TRBJ1-1	TGCGCCAGCAGCCCAGGGACCTCACAAGGAATCGGTGAAGCTTTCTTT	CASSPGTSQGIGEAFF
NA	NA	TRBV27	TRBJ1-5	TGTGCCAGCAGTTTTCGTCAGGATGGCAATCAGCCCCAGCATTTT	CASSFRQDGNQPQHF
NA	TRBD1	TRBV5-4	TRBJ1-2	TGTGCCAGCAGCTCACTAGATACAGGGGGCTATGGCTACACCTTC	CASSSLDTGGYGYTF
NA	NA	TRBV6-1	TRBJ2-1	TGTGCCAGCAGTCTACTGGGGAATGAGCAGTTCTTC	CASSLLGNEQFF
NA	TRBD1	TRBV7-9	TRBJ2-5	TGTGCCAGCAGGACCGGGACAGCACAAGAGACCCAGTACTTC	CASRTGTAQETQYF
NA	NA	TRBV15	TRBJ1-2	TGTGCCACCAGCAGAGACAGGGCCGCAAACTATGGCTACACCTTC	CATSRDRAANYGYTF
NA	NA	TRBV5-1	TRBJ1-1	TGCGCCAGCAGGTCAGAGAACACTGAAGCTTTCTTT	CASRSENTEAFF
NA	NA	TRBV18	TRBJ2-2	TGTGCCAGCTCACCAGGGGCTAGCGGGGAGCTGTTTTTT	CASSPGASGELFF
NA	NA	TRBV9	TRBJ2-2	TGTGCCAGCAGGTCCACACAGGGAGGGAGCGGGGAGCTGTTTTTT	CASRSTQGGSGELFF
NA	TRBD2	TRBV30	TRBJ2-7	TGTGCCACCTTAGCGGGAGGGGCCTACGAGCAGTACTTC	CATLAGGAYEQYF
once	TRBD1	TRBV30	TRBJ1-5	TGTGCCTGGAGTCGGACAGGGGATCAGCCCCAGCATTTT	CAWSRTGDQPQHF
NA	NA	TRBV7-9	TRBJ1-5	TGTGCCAGCAGCGGGATGGAACACAGCAATCAGCCCCAGCATTTT	CASSGMEHSNQPQHF
NA	TRBD1	TRBV5-1	TRBJ1-2	TGCGCCAGCAGCAGGACCGGGACAGGGACTAACTATGGCTACACCTTC	CASSRTGTGTNYGYTF
NA	NA	TRBV2	TRBJ2-2	TGTGCCAGCAGTGGTTTTGGGGGGTTAAGCACCGGGGAGCTGTTTTTT	CASSGFGGLSTGELFF
NA	NA	TRBV14	TRBJ2-7	TGTGCCAGCAGCAAAACACAGGGAGCCTACGAGCAGTACTTC	CASSKTQGAYEQYF
NA	NA	TRBV7-2	TRBJ2-1	TGTGCCAGCAGCTTACTAGGCGTGGGGTACAATGAGCAGTTCTTC	CASSLLGVGYNEQFF
NA	TRBD1	TRBV19	TRBJ1-5	TGTGCCAGTAGTATCAGACAGGGTAGCAATCAGCCCCAGCATTTT	CASSIRQGSNQPQHF
NA	NA	TRBV2	TRBJ1-3	TGTGCCAGCAGTGGGGACGGTGGAAACACCATATATTTT	CASSGDGGNTIYF
NA	NA	TRBV28	TRBJ1-5	TGTGCCAGCAGTTTGGGGTCCCCCGATCAGCCCCAGCATTTT	CASSLGSPDQPQHF
NA	TRBD2	TRBV30	TRBJ2-1	TGTGCCTGGAGTGTACGCGGACTAGCGAATGAGCAGTTCTTC	CAWSVRGLANEQFF
NA	TRBD2	TRBV6-4	TRBJ2-1	TGTGCCAGCAGTCCCGGGACTAGCGGGGACTACAATGAGCAGTTCTTC	CASSPGTSGDYNEQFF
NA	NA	TRBV5-1	TRBJ1-6	TGCGCCAGCAGCTTGGGGATGACCGGATCACCCCTCCACTTT	CASSLGMTGSPLHF
NA	NA	TRBV27	TRBJ1-1	TGTGCCAGCAGGATATGGGGGAACACTGAAGCTTTCTTT	CASRIWGNTEAFF
once	NA	TRBV5-3	TRBJ2-5	TGTGCCAGAAGCGCACCTACTAGGAAAGAGACCCAGTACTTC	CARSAPTRKETQYF
few	NA	TRBV7-2	TRBJ1-1	TGTGCCAGCAGCCCCATCAGCGGGACTGAAGCTTTCTTT	CASSPISGTEAFF
NA	NA	TRBV10-3	TRBJ2-7	TGTGCCATCAGCGATGTACTCCGGGACATCACCCACGAGCAGTACTTC	CAISDVLRDITHEQYF
NA	NA	TRBV19	TRBJ1-5	TGTGCCAGTAGTATATGGGGAGGACGAGTACAGCCCCAGCATTTT	CASSIWGGRVQPQHF
once	NA	TRBV6-1	TRBJ1-2	TGTGCCAGCAGTGACGGGTGGGACTATGGCTACACCTTC	CASSDGWDYGYTF
NA	TRBD2	TRBV15	TRBJ2-7	TGTGCCACCTCACCGGGAGGGTCTGACGGGCAGTACTTC	CATSPGGSDGQYF
NA	TRBD1	TRBV4-1	TRBJ1-4	TGCGCCAGCAGCCGGGCGCCCCCAGGGGGTTCTAATGAAAAACTGTTTTTT	CASSRAPPGGSNEKLFF
NA	NA	TRBV5-1	TRBJ1-1	TGCGCCAGCAGCTTTTTTGAACCAACGGAAGAAGCTTTCTTT	CASSFFEPTEEAFF
NA	NA	TRBV4-1	TRBJ2-3	TGCGCCAGCAGCCCCGGGGTGGGAGGCACAGATACGCAGTATTTT	CASSPGVGGTDTQYF
NA	NA	TRBV27	TRBJ1-3	TGTGCCAGCACCCCCGACAGGTTCGGGGACACCATATATTTT	CASTPDRFGDTIYF
NA	TRBD2	TRBV19	TRBJ2-2	TGTGCCAGTAGTATAGTTACTAGCGGGGAAGGCGGGGAGCTGTTTTTT	CASSIVTSGEGGELFF
NA	NA	TRBV5-1	TRBJ1-4	TGCGCCAGCAGCTTGGCCGGAATAGGAGTTAATGAAAAACTGTTTTTT	CASSLAGIGVNEKLFF